This entry lists 17 T cell receptor beta chains sequenced from one sample in a study of PD-1 blockade in classical Hodgkin lymphoma. Produced via immunoSEQ multiplex PCR; TCRdb's table is partial and in-frame only. The table has tens of thousands of clones, approximately 68% seen once. Regarding time point: cycle 4 day 1 (C4D1), after around six weeks of nivolumab. Every patient was affected by relapse after autologous stem cell transplantation, while exposure to brentuximab vedotin was not uniform. Purification of CD4+ T cells from thawed PBMCs was performed via magnetic negative selection. Sequenced material: CD4+ T cells from blood, taken before the fourth cycle of nivolumab. Receptors originate from a human donor with classical Hodgkin lymphoma.

A few counts support this clone. The V call is TRBV28, the J call TRBJ1-2, with 9 nucleotides matching TRBD1. V shed 5 bases and J 5 bases; nucleotides not matched to a gene: 12. There are 16 residues in the CDR3. Germline CDR1 MDHEN, CDR2 SYDVKM. The CDR3 loop reads CASSPSPQGAGYGYTF. The CDR3, as DNA: TGTGCCAGCAGTCCCTCGCCACAGGGGGCTGGTTATGGCTACACCTTC.

To note about this clone: At one end, the junction sequence differs from germline, possibly due to a read error. The chain carries TRBV6-1 and TRBJ2-7; D call uncertain. The CDR3 extends over 13 amino acids. Looked up from germline, CDR1 is MNHNS and CDR2 is SASEGT. In DNA form, the CDR3 reads TGTGCCAGCAGGGAAGAGACTCTTTACGAGCAGTACTTC. It codes for CASREETLYEQYF.

Sample share makes this clone medium-sized. The chain carries TRBV18 and TRBJ1-1; D unresolved. Trimming shortened V by 3 bases and J by 1 base, and 6 bases separated the two germline ends. Germline V CDR1 and CDR2: KGHSH, LQKENI. This CDR3 has 13 residues. CDR3 coding DNA: TGTGCCAGCTCACCGAACCGGAACACTGAAGCTTTCTTT. Its translation: CASSPNRNTEAFF.

V and J are TRBV4-2 and TRBJ1-6, with D tentatively TRBD1 (6 bases). Germline CDR1 is LGHNA and CDR2 is YNFKEQ. The V gene lost 3 bases and the J gene lost 0 bases, with 15 bases spanning the gap. The CDR3 extends over 18 amino acids. For the CDR3, the DNA is TGTGCCAGCAGCCATCCCAGGGGCGGGAACTCCTATAATTCACCCCTCCACTTT. It codes for CASSHPRGGNSYNSPLHF.

The chain has TRBV6-5 and TRBJ1-6; D not resolved. V lost 0 bases, J lost 7 bases, and 4 bases lay in between. Germline lookup yields CDR1 MNHEY and CDR2 SVGAGI. The CDR3 contains 13 residues. CDR3 residues: CASSYSGNSPLHF. The CDR3 DNA reads TGTGCCAGCAGTTACTCGGGGAATTCACCCCTCCACTTT.

This clone was recorded only once. V gene TRBV29-1 combines with J gene TRBJ2-3; 9 bases line up with TRBD1. CDR3 length equals 14 residues. With V trimmed by 6 bases and J by 0 bases, 4 bases remained unmatched. Germline V gene sequence: CDR1 SQVTM, CDR2 ANQGSEA. The CDR3 loop reads CSVTGTGSTDTQYF. The DNA of the CDR3 is TGCAGCGTCACCGGGACAGGGAGCACAGATACGCAGTATTTT.

The rearrangement uses TRBV5-6 and TRBJ2-5; D is unresolved. Germline V gene lookup returns CDR1 SGHDT and CDR2 YYEEEE. The CDR3 is 12 residues long. V lost 2 bases and J 13 bases, leaving 15 bases between the germline ends. The chain's CDR3 is CASSFRTVGAYF. The CDR3 DNA reads as TGTGCCAGCAGCTTTCGGACGGTTGGTGCGTACTTC.

The rearrangement links TRBV11-3 to TRBJ2-3, with 12 bases matching TRBD2. V was clipped by 6 bases and J by 5 bases; unmatched bases: 6. CDR3 size: 15 residues. In germline, CDR1 is SGHNT, CDR2 YENEEA. The CDR3 DNA follows: TGTGCCAGCAGTCCTAGCGGGGGGGCGAGAGATACGCAGTATTTT. It yields the protein CASSPSGGARDTQYF.

V usage is TRBV28 and J usage is TRBJ1-1; D remains unclear. Germline loops: CDR1 MDHEN, CDR2 SYDVKM. V was cut by 3 bases and J by 8 bases, with 10 bases left in between. This CDR3 region has 12 residues. CDR3 coding DNA: TGTGCCAGCAGTTTCAACGGAGGGGAAGCTTTCTTT. It specifies CASSFNGGEAFF. Variable domain in full (rest from reference TRBV28 and TRBJ1-1): DVKVTQSSRYLVKRTGEKVFLECVQDMDHENMFWYRQDPGLGLRLIYFSYDVKMKEKGDIPEGYSVSREKKERFSLILESASTNQTSMYLCASSFNGGEAFFGQGTRLTVV.

In this sample, this clone turned up a few times. The chain recombines TRBV5-6 with TRBJ1-2; possible D gene TRBD1, 6 bases. V was shortened by 3 bases and J by 4 bases, with 10 bases between the two germline ends. Looked up from germline, CDR1 is SGHDT and CDR2 is YYEEEE. The CDR3 runs to 13 residues. This CDR3 is CASSWDIRYGYTF. CDR3 sequence (DNA): TGTGCCAGCAGCTGGGACATTCGCTATGGCTACACCTTC.

The chain has TRBV10-3 and TRBJ2-1, with D uncertain. CDR3 size: 14 residues. CDR1 and CDR2 (germline): ENHRY, SYGVKD. V shed 0 bases and J shed 4 bases, with 7 bases lying between them. The chain's CDR3 is CAISESGEYNEQFF. As DNA, the CDR3 is TGTGCCATCAGTGAGTCTGGGGAATACAATGAGCAGTTCTTC.

This clone was detected a few times. The DNA for the CDR3 is TGTGCCAGCAGCTACGACGGGGGAGGGATGACGGGAAACACCATATATTTT. It encodes CASSYDGGGMTGNTIYF. The chain joins TRBV7-9 to TRBJ1-3; D perhaps matches TRBD1 (5 bases). This CDR3 is built from 17 residues. Germline V lookup: CDR1 SEHNR, CDR2 FQNEAQ (reference sequence). Trimming took off 4 bases at V and 4 bases at J, with 20 bases between the two ends. Drawing the rest from reference TRBV7-9 and TRBJ1-3, the complete variable domain is DTGVSQNPRHKITKRGQNVTFRCDPISEHNRLYWYRQTLGQGPEFLTYFQNEAQLEKSRLLSDRFSAERPKGSFSTLEIQRTEQGDSAMYLCASSYDGGGMTGNTIYFGEGSWLTVV.

This chain links TRBV6-5 with TRBJ1-4; possible D gene TRBD1, 5 bases. The CDR3 sequence is 14 residues long. V lost 5 bases and J lost 5, with 12 bases in between. CDR1 is MNHEY, CDR2 SVGAGI, per germline. The chain's CDR3 is CASSPGNLNEKLFF. The CDR3 DNA reads TGTGCCAGCAGTCCAGGGAATTTAAATGAAAAACTGTTTTTT.

This chain links TRBV19 with TRBJ1-5; D not certain. Germline loops: CDR1 LNHDA, CDR2 SQIVND (reference sequence). V was clipped by 4 bases and J by 7 bases, with 11 bases between them. The CDR3 sequence is 13 residues long. The CDR3 region has the DNA TGTGCCAGTAGTAGTGGCCAGCACCAGCCCCAGCATTTT. As protein: CASSSGQHQPQHF.

The chain is built from TRBV11-2 and TRBJ2-1; TRBD1 matches 8 bases. The CDR3 loop spans 17 amino acids. CDR1 is SGHAT and CDR2 is FQNNGV in the germline V gene. J was trimmed by 6 bases and V by 5 bases; bases with no gene match: 15. As DNA, the CDR3 is TGTGCCAGCAGCCCGACTGGTGGACAGGGTAGATTCAATGAGCAGTTCTTC. This translates into CASSPTGGQGRFNEQFF.

The chain has TRBV5-6 and TRBJ1-1, with TRBD1 matching 8 bases. Germline V gene data show CDR1 as SGHDT and CDR2 as YYEEEE. The CDR3 loop spans 16 amino acids. The J segment lost 4 bases and the V segment lost 2 bases, leaving 10 bases of the junction unmatched. The CDR3, as DNA: TGTGCCAGCAGCTTCCGGACAGGGTGGTACGGCACTGAAGCTTTCTTT. Translating it yields CASSFRTGWYGTEAFF.

A few counts support this clone. V and J are TRBV9 and TRBJ2-1; maybe TRBD1 (6 bases). The CDR3 contains 15 residues. From germline, CDR1 is SGDLS and CDR2 YYNGEE. V lost 0 bases and J lost 4, with 11 bases in between. In nucleotides, the CDR3 is TGTGCCAGCAGCGTAGAGGGGGACGAATACAATGAGCAGTTCTTC. Its translation: CASSVEGDEYNEQFF. The variable domain in full, with the rest retrieved from reference TRBV9 and TRBJ2-1, is DSGVTQTPKHLITATGQRVTLRCSPRSGDLSVYWYQQSLDQGLQFLIQYYNGEERAKGNILERFSAQQFPDLHSELNLSSLELGDSALYFCASSVEGDEYNEQFFGPGTRLTVL.